The present entry profiles one TCR beta chain with its context. Its specificity is unknown. The data were taken from a study of shared clonotypes between healthy human individuals. General observations from the study: A handful of donors had 4% to 5% of their naive CD4 clonotypes in common. All-four-donor shared clonotypes had higher generation probabilities than non-shared clonotypes did.

CDR1 and CDR2 from the germline V gene are SNHLY and FYNNEI. The CDR3 covers 13 residues. Trimming pared 6 bases from V and 4 bases from J, leaving 13 bases between. The assay was immunoSEQ multiplex PCR, and TCRdb's table has in-frame clones only and misses some. The sample contains around 2,000,000 clones, about 93% of which appear only once. Terminally differentiated effector memory CD45RA+ cells were excluded from the naive CD8 cells, which were CD45RO-negative and positively selected for CCR7. V and J are TRBV2 and TRBJ2-7; possibly TRBD2 for D (8 bases). Sequencing input: naive CD8+ T cells from PBMCs. The sequence was obtained from a man aged 18 to 29 in good health. Some clones in this sample may be carry-over from other donors' samples. CDR3 in amino acids: CASRGGGRYEQYF. CDR3 bases: TGTGCCAGCAGAGGGGGCGGGAGGTACGAGCAGTACTTC.